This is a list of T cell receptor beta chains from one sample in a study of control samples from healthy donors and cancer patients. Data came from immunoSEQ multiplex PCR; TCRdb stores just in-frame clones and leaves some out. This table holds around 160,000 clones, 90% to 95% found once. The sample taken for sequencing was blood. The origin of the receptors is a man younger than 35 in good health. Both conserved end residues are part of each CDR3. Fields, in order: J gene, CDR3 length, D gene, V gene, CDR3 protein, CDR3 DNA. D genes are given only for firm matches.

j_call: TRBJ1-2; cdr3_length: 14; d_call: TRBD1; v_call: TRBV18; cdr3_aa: CASSPPDRDYGYTF; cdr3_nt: TGTGCCAGCTCACCGCCTGACAGGGATTATGGCTACACCTTC
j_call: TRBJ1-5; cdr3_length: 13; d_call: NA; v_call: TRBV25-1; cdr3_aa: CASSWADDQPQHF; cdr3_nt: TGTGCCAGCAGTTGGGCGGACGATCAGCCCCAGCATTTT
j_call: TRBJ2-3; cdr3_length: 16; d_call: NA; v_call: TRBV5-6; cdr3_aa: CASSLRTLWNTDTQYF; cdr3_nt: TGTGCCAGCAGCTTGCGAACCTTATGGAACACAGATACGCAGTATTTT
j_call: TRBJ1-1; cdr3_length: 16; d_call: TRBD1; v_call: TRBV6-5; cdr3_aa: CASSFPRDRGQGEAFF; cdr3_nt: TGTGCCAGCAGTTTCCCTCGGGACAGGGGGCAAGGAGAAGCTTTCTTT
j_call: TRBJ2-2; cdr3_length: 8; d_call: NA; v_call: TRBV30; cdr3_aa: CAPRELFF; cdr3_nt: TGTGCCCCCCGGGAGCTGTTTTTT
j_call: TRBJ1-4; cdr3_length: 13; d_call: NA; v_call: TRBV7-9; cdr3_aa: CANPGGADEKLFF; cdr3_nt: TGTGCCAACCCTGGGGGCGCTGATGAAAAACTGTTTTTT
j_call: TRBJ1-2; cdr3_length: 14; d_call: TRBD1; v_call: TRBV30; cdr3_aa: CAWRLGQSNQRYTF; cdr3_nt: TGTGCCTGGAGGTTGGGACAGTCAAATCAACGCTACACCTTC
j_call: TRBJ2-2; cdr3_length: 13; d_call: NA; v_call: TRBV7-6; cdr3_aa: CASSLSGTGELFF; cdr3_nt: TGTGCCAGCAGCTTAAGTGGAACCGGGGAGCTGTTTTTT
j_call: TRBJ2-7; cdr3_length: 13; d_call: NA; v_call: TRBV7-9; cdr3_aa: CASSLEVSYEQYF; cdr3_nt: TGTGCCAGCAGCTTAGAGGTGTCCTACGAGCAGTACTTC
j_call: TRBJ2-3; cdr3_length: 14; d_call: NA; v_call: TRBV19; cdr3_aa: CASTPGVSTDTQYF; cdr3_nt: TGTGCCAGTACCCCGGGAGTGAGCACAGATACGCAGTATTTT
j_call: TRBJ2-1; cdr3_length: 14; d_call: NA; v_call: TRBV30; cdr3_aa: CAWKTGSGDYEQFF; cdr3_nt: TGTGCCTGGAAGACAGGGAGCGGGGATTATGAGCAGTTCTTC
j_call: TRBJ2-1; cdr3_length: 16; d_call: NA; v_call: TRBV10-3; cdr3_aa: CAIRLAQGLSYNEQFF; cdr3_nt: TGTGCCATCAGACTAGCACAGGGTTTGTCCTACAATGAGCAGTTCTTC